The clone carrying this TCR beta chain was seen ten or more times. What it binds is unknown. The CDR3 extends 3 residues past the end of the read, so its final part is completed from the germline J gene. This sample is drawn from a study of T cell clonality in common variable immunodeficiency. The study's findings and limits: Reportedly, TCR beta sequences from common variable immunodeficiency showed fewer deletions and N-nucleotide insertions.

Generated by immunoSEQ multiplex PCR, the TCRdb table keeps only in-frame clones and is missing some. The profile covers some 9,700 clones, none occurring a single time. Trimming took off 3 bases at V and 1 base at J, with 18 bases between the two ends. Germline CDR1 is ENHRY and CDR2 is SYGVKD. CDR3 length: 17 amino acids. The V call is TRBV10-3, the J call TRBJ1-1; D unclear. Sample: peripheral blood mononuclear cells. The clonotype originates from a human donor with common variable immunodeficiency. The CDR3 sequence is CAISDLNSPAGNTEAFF. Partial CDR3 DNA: TGTGCCATCAGTGACCTTAATTCTCCCGCAGGGAACACTGAA.